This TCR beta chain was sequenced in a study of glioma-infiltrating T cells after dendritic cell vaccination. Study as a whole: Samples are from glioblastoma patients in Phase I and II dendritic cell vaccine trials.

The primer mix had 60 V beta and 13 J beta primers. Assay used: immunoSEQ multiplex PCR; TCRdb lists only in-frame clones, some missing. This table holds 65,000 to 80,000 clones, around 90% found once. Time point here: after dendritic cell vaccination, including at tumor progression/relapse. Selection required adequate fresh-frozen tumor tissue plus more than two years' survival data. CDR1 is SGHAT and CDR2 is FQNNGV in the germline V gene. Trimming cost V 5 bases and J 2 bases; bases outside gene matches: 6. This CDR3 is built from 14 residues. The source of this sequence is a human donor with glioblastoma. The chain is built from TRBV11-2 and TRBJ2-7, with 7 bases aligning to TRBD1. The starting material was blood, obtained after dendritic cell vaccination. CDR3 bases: TGTGCCAGCAGCCTCTCCGGGACAGCCTACGAGCAGTACTTC. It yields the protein CASSLSGTAYEQYF.